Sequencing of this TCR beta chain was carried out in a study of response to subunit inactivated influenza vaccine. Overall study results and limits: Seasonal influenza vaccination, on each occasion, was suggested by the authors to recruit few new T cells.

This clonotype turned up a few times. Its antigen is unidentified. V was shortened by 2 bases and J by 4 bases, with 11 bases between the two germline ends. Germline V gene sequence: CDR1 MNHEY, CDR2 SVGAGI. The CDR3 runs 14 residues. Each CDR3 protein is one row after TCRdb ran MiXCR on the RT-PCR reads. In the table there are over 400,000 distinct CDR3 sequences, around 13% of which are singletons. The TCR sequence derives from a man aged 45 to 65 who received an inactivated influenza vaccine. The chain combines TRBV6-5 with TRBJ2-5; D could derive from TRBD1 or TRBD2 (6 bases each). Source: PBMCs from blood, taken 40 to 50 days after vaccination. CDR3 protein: CASSYGGPGETQYF. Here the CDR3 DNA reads TGTGCCAGCAGTTACGGGGGGCCGGGAGAGACCCAGTACTTC.